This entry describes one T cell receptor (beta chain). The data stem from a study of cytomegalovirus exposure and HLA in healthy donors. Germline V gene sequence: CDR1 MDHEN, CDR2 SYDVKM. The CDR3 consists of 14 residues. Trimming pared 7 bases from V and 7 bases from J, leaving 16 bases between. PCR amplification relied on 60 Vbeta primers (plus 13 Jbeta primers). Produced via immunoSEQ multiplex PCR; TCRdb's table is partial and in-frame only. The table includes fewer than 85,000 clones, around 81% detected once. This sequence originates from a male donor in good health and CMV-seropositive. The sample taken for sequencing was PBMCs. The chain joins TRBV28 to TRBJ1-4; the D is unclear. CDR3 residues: CASNPLANSEKLFF. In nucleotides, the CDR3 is TGTGCCAGCAACCCCTTAGCAAATAGTGAAAAACTGTTTTTT.